These T cell receptor beta chains were read from a single sample in a study of control samples from healthy donors and cancer patients. Libraries were prepared by immunoSEQ multiplex PCR; TCRdb keeps only in-frame clonotypes and omits some of them. The sample records 150,000 or so clones, roughly 90% being singletons. Sequenced input: blood. These receptors were collected from a young man in good health. Each CDR3 is given with its conserved first and last residue. A D gene is named only where the DNA matches it firmly. Some rows mark clone size as missing; the rest say once, few, many or name a class of expanded clone.

j_gene,v_gene,d_gene,abundance,CDR3aa,CDR3nt
TRBJ1-3,TRBV2,-,-,CASGDYGNTIYF,TGTGCCAGTGGGGATTATGGAAACACCATATATTTT
TRBJ2-7,TRBV5-6,-,-,CASSPAGQIYEQYF,TGTGCCAGCAGCCCGGCGGGACAGATCTACGAGCAGTACTTC
TRBJ2-2,TRBV6-4,TRBD2,-,CASSEASGGTGELFF,TGTGCCAGCAGTGAGGCTAGCGGGGGCACCGGGGAGCTGTTTTTT
TRBJ2-1,TRBV7-8,-,-,CASSSRAGNEQFF,TGTGCCAGCAGCTCCCGTGCGGGGAATGAGCAGTTCTTC
TRBJ2-2,TRBV6-5,TRBD1,-,CASSYWDRGPGGELFF,TGTGCCAGCAGTTATTGGGACAGGGGGCCGGGCGGGGAGCTGTTTTTT
TRBJ1-6,TRBV27,TRBD1,-,CASSPGTAIFSPLHF,TGTGCCAGCAGTCCCGGGACAGCCATATTCTCACCCCTCCACTTT
TRBJ2-3,TRBV15,-,-,CATSRGPTDTQYF,TGTGCCACCAGCAGGGGGCCCACAGATACGCAGTATTTT
TRBJ2-1,TRBV7-8,TRBD2,-,CASSLGGTSTNEQFF,TGTGCCAGCAGCTTAGGAGGGACTAGTACCAATGAGCAGTTCTTC
TRBJ1-2,TRBV2,-,-,CASNVFGGQVTF,TGTGCCAGCAATGTATTCGGGGGGCAGGTCACCTTC
TRBJ1-5,TRBV10-3,-,-,CAIRKGLESNQPQHF,TGTGCCATCAGGAAAGGACTGGAGAGCAATCAGCCCCAGCATTTT
TRBJ2-3,TRBV9,-,-,CASSVSPADTQYF,TGTGCCAGCAGCGTAAGTCCGGCGGATACGCAGTATTTT
TRBJ2-7,TRBV30,-,-,CAWSVTDYEQYF,TGTGCCTGGAGTGTAACGGACTACGAGCAGTACTTC
TRBJ1-2,TRBV29-1,TRBD1,-,CSSQGARRNYGYTF,TGCAGCAGCCAGGGGGCGCGAAGGAACTATGGCTACACCTTC
TRBJ2-1,TRBV25-1,-,-,CASSVGRTYNEQFF,TGTGCCAGCAGTGTTGGGCGAACGTACAATGAGCAGTTCTTC
TRBJ1-5,TRBV9,-,-,CASSKRENQPQHF,TGTGCCAGCAGCAAGAGGGAAAATCAGCCCCAGCATTTT
TRBJ1-1,TRBV5-6,-,-,CASSFWTAHTEAFF,TGTGCCAGCAGCTTCTGGACAGCTCACACTGAAGCTTTCTTT
TRBJ2-1,TRBV6-2/TRBV6-3,-,-,CASSYRTGHEQFF,TGTGCCAGCAGTTACCGGACTGGTCATGAGCAGTTCTTC
TRBJ2-3,TRBV6-5,TRBD1,-,CASSYSTGSTDTQYF,TGTGCCAGCAGTTACTCGACAGGGAGCACAGATACGCAGTATTTT
TRBJ2-1,TRBV5-6,TRBD2,-,CASSLMGLAAYNEQFF,TGTGCCAGCAGCTTAATGGGACTAGCGGCCTACAATGAGCAGTTCTTC
TRBJ2-1,TRBV5-4,-,-,CASSLTNEQFF,TGTGCCAGCAGCCTGACCAATGAGCAGTTCTTC
TRBJ1-5,TRBV6-1,TRBD1,once,CASSETQGDQPQHF,TGTGCCAGCAGTGAAACCCAGGGGGATCAGCCCCAGCATTTT
TRBJ2-1,TRBV7-8,-,-,CASSLRPMVEQFF,TGTGCCAGCAGCCTCCGTCCGATGGTTGAGCAGTTCTTC
TRBJ2-1,TRBV18,-,once,CASSPKDGNNEQFF,TGTGCCAGCTCACCAAAGGACGGGAACAATGAGCAGTTCTTC
TRBJ1-5,TRBV7-2,-,-,CASSFGLLNQPQHF,TGTGCCAGCAGCTTTGGACTCCTAAATCAGCCCCAGCATTTT
TRBJ2-5,TRBV7-7,-,-,CASSAGQETQYF,TGTGCCAGCAGCGCAGGGCAAGAGACCCAGTACTTC
TRBJ1-4,TRBV5-1,-,-,CASSLAGGTNEKLFF,TGCGCCAGCAGCTTGGCCGGAGGAACTAATGAAAAACTGTTTTTT
TRBJ1-2,TRBV6-5,TRBD1,-,CASSSGQGSKGYTF,TGTGCCAGCAGTTCTGGACAGGGGAGTAAGGGCTACACCTTC
TRBJ2-7,TRBV6-5,-,-,CASSQRITLGEQYF,TGTGCCAGCAGCCAACGTATCACGCTGGGAGAGCAGTACTTC